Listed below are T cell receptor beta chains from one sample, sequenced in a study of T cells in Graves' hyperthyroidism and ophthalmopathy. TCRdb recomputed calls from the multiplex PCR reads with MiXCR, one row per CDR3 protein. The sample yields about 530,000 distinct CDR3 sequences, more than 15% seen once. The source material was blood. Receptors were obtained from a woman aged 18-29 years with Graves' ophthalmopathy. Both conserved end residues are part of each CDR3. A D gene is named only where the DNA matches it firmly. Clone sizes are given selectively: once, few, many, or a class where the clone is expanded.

CDR3nt: TGTGCCAGCAGTGACTCCGGGGGGAATAACAATGAGCAGTTCTTC
CDR3aa: CASSDSGGNNNEQFF
v_gene: TRBV6-4
abundance: few
j_gene: TRBJ2-1
d_gene: TRBD2

CDR3nt: TGTGCCTGGAGTGTAGGGCAGGGATTTAACACTGAAGCTTTCTTT
CDR3aa: CAWSVGQGFNTEAFF
v_gene: TRBV30
abundance: many
j_gene: TRBJ1-1
d_gene: NA

CDR3nt: TGTGCCAGCAGTGCGAGACAGGGCTCCTACAATGAGCAGTTCTTC
CDR3aa: CASSARQGSYNEQFF
v_gene: TRBV2
abundance: few
j_gene: TRBJ2-1
d_gene: TRBD1

CDR3nt: TGTGCCAGCAGTCTCGTGGCCTCTGGTGAAAAACTGTTTTTT
CDR3aa: CASSLVASGEKLFF
v_gene: TRBV6-2/TRBV6-3
abundance: NA
j_gene: TRBJ1-4
d_gene: NA

CDR3nt: TGTGCCAGCTCACCACCAAGGGGACGGCCCCAAGAGGACATTCAGTACTTC
CDR3aa: CASSPPRGRPQEDIQYF
v_gene: TRBV18
abundance: many
j_gene: TRBJ2-4
d_gene: NA

CDR3nt: TGTGCCAGCAGTTTAGAATGGGACGAGCAGTACTTC
CDR3aa: CASSLEWDEQYF
v_gene: TRBV12-3/TRBV12-4
abundance: many
j_gene: TRBJ2-7
d_gene: NA

CDR3nt: TGTGCCAGTGGGCTGACAGGGACCAATGAAGCTTTCTTT
CDR3aa: CASGLTGTNEAFF
v_gene: TRBV27
abundance: NA
j_gene: TRBJ1-1
d_gene: TRBD1

CDR3nt: TGTGCCAGCAGTTTAGGGCTACGGGATACGCAGTATTTT
CDR3aa: CASSLGLRDTQYF
v_gene: TRBV28
abundance: NA
j_gene: TRBJ2-3
d_gene: NA

CDR3nt: TGTGCCAGCAGTGAAGCGCTTAAGGGGGCCTCGGGAAACACCATATATTTT
CDR3aa: CASSEALKGASGNTIYF
v_gene: TRBV2
abundance: many
j_gene: TRBJ1-3
d_gene: TRBD1

CDR3nt: TGTGCCAGCAGTGAAGACGGGGCAATCTACGAGCAGTACTTC
CDR3aa: CASSEDGAIYEQYF
v_gene: TRBV25-1
abundance: few
j_gene: TRBJ2-7
d_gene: NA

CDR3nt: TGTGCCAGTAGTGGGACTAGCGGGAGTTGGGATACGCAGTATTTT
CDR3aa: CASSGTSGSWDTQYF
v_gene: TRBV19
abundance: few
j_gene: TRBJ2-3
d_gene: TRBD2

CDR3nt: TGTGCCAGCAGTGACCAGGACCCATCTGGAGGCAATCAGCCCCAGCATTTT
CDR3aa: CASSDQDPSGGNQPQHF
v_gene: TRBV6-1
abundance: many
j_gene: TRBJ1-5
d_gene: NA

CDR3nt: TGCAGTGCCCCTAGCGGGAGTGAGACCCAGTACTTC
CDR3aa: CSAPSGSETQYF
v_gene: TRBV20-1
abundance: NA
j_gene: TRBJ2-5
d_gene: TRBD2

CDR3nt: TGCAGTGCTAGAGCCGGGACTGGGGGAGGCAATGAGCAGTTCTTC
CDR3aa: CSARAGTGGGNEQFF
v_gene: TRBV20-1
abundance: many
j_gene: TRBJ2-1
d_gene: NA

CDR3nt: TGCGCCAACAAATTTAGCGGGGGGGCCATTGATACGCAGTATTTT
CDR3aa: CANKFSGGAIDTQYF
v_gene: TRBV5-5
abundance: NA
j_gene: TRBJ2-3
d_gene: TRBD2

CDR3nt: TGTGCCAGCAGGCCCCCGGGGGTGGGTGAAGCTTTCTTT
CDR3aa: CASRPPGVGEAFF
v_gene: TRBV6-1
abundance: many
j_gene: TRBJ1-1
d_gene: NA

CDR3nt: TGTGCCAGCAGCCACACTAAAGCGGGTCAGCCCCAGCATTTT
CDR3aa: CASSHTKAGQPQHF
v_gene: TRBV3-1
abundance: many
j_gene: TRBJ1-5
d_gene: NA

CDR3nt: TGTGCCATCAGAGAGCGGATCGGGGAGACCCAGTACTTC
CDR3aa: CAIRERIGETQYF
v_gene: TRBV10-3
abundance: many
j_gene: TRBJ2-5
d_gene: NA

CDR3nt: TGTGCCAGCAGCCGACAGGGCGGGAATGGCTACACCTTC
CDR3aa: CASSRQGGNGYTF
v_gene: TRBV7-9
abundance: few
j_gene: TRBJ1-2
d_gene: TRBD1

CDR3nt: TGTGCCAGCAGCCCATCGGGCCGCGGGGCCTATGGCTACACCTTC
CDR3aa: CASSPSGRGAYGYTF
v_gene: TRBV7-9
abundance: NA
j_gene: TRBJ1-2
d_gene: NA

CDR3nt: TGTGCCAGCAGTTACTCGGCGGCAGATAATGAAAAACTGTTTTTT
CDR3aa: CASSYSAADNEKLFF
v_gene: TRBV6-5
abundance: few
j_gene: TRBJ1-4
d_gene: NA

CDR3nt: TGTGCCAGCAGCCAAGGTTTTGGACAGGGGAGCGGAGAAGCTTTCTTT
CDR3aa: CASSQGFGQGSGEAFF
v_gene: TRBV3-1
abundance: many
j_gene: TRBJ1-1
d_gene: TRBD1

CDR3nt: TGTGCCAGCAGCTTAGGAGCTGTAGAGACCCAGTACTTC
CDR3aa: CASSLGAVETQYF
v_gene: TRBV7-6
abundance: few
j_gene: TRBJ2-5
d_gene: NA

CDR3nt: TGCAGTGCTAGAGAAGCAGGGAGCATTGATACGCAGTATTTT
CDR3aa: CSAREAGSIDTQYF
v_gene: TRBV20-1
abundance: many
j_gene: TRBJ2-3
d_gene: NA

CDR3nt: TGTGCCAGCAGTTTACCCCCGGACAGTCCTACTTCCTACGAGCAGTACTTC
CDR3aa: CASSLPPDSPTSYEQYF
v_gene: TRBV28
abundance: NA
j_gene: TRBJ2-7
d_gene: NA

CDR3nt: TGTGCCAGCGGAATACAGGGGGAAGGCACTGAAGCTTTCTTT
CDR3aa: CASGIQGEGTEAFF
v_gene: TRBV2
abundance: NA
j_gene: TRBJ1-1
d_gene: TRBD1

CDR3nt: TGCAGCGTTGTCGCGGGGCGGCATCCTGAGCAGTTCTTC
CDR3aa: CSVVAGRHPEQFF
v_gene: TRBV29-1
abundance: NA
j_gene: TRBJ2-1
d_gene: NA

CDR3nt: TGTGCCAGCAGCCTCCGGGAGGGATGGGGCACAGATACGCAGTATTTT
CDR3aa: CASSLREGWGTDTQYF
v_gene: TRBV9
abundance: NA
j_gene: TRBJ2-3
d_gene: TRBD2

CDR3nt: TGTGCCAGCAGACGTCCGGGACTAGCAAACAATGAGCAGTTCTTC
CDR3aa: CASRRPGLANNEQFF
v_gene: TRBV6-2/TRBV6-3
abundance: NA
j_gene: TRBJ2-1
d_gene: TRBD2

CDR3nt: TGCAGTGCTAGAGATCCAGGCAGGGGCCCTGTATGGAGCAATCAGCCCCAGCATTTT
CDR3aa: CSARDPGRGPVWSNQPQHF
v_gene: TRBV20-1
abundance: few
j_gene: TRBJ1-5
d_gene: NA

CDR3nt: TGTGCCACCCGACTAGCCGGCGGGGAGCTGTTTTTT
CDR3aa: CATRLAGGELFF
v_gene: TRBV15
abundance: NA
j_gene: TRBJ2-2
d_gene: TRBD2

CDR3nt: TGTGCCAGTAGTATACAGGGGGCCGGTTATGGCTACACCTTC
CDR3aa: CASSIQGAGYGYTF
v_gene: TRBV19
abundance: few
j_gene: TRBJ1-2
d_gene: TRBD1

CDR3nt: TGTGCCAGCAGCTACCGGACAGGGTGGGTGAATTCACCCCTCCACTTT
CDR3aa: CASSYRTGWVNSPLHF
v_gene: TRBV11-1
abundance: NA
j_gene: TRBJ1-6
d_gene: TRBD1

CDR3nt: TGTGCCAGCAGCTTATACCCGGGCGAGGCCACCGGGGAGCTGTTTTTT
CDR3aa: CASSLYPGEATGELFF
v_gene: TRBV11-2
abundance: NA
j_gene: TRBJ2-2
d_gene: NA

CDR3nt: TGTGCCAGCAGCTTACAACAGGGCTTGAACACTGAAGCTTTCTTT
CDR3aa: CASSLQQGLNTEAFF
v_gene: TRBV7-6
abundance: NA
j_gene: TRBJ1-1
d_gene: NA

CDR3nt: TGTGCCAGCAGCGAAAGACAGGGTGTAGGGGAGCTGTTTTTT
CDR3aa: CASSERQGVGELFF
v_gene: TRBV2
abundance: NA
j_gene: TRBJ2-2
d_gene: TRBD1

CDR3nt: TGCAGTGCCTCGACTAGCGGAGGGTTAAGCTACGAGCAGTACTTC
CDR3aa: CSASTSGGLSYEQYF
v_gene: TRBV20-1
abundance: many
j_gene: TRBJ2-7
d_gene: TRBD2